Listed here are 30 T cell receptor beta chains from one sample, sequenced in a study of cytomegalovirus exposure and HLA in healthy donors. Researchers ran the PCR with 60 Vbeta and 13 Jbeta primers. Clones were read by immunoSEQ multiplex PCR, and TCRdb kept only the in-frame ones, dropping some. The listing records about 41,000 clones. The sample taken for sequencing was PBMCs. The receptors derive from a man aged 25 to 40 in good health and CMV-seronegative.

V and J are TRBV27 and TRBJ2-6, with 7 positions matching TRBD1. Germline-derived CDR1 and CDR2 are MNHEY and SMNVEV (reference sequence). J was trimmed by 0 bases and V by 1 base; bases with no gene match: 12. The CDR3 has 20 residues. The CDR3 coding sequence is TGTGCCAGCAGTTTATATGCAGGGGGTACAACTTTCTCTGGGGCCAACGTCCTGACTTTC. Its protein product is CASSLYAGGTTFSGANVLTF.

The rearrangement joins TRBV27 to TRBJ1-1, with TRBD1 identical over 8 bases. V shed 5 bases, J shed 8 bases, and the junction held 4 bases outside the gene matches. The CDR3 runs 12 residues. The V gene's germline CDR1 is MNHEY and CDR2 SMNVEV (reference sequence). CDR3 DNA sequence: TGTGCCAGCAGTAGGTGGACAGGGGAAGCTTTCTTT. It codes for CASSRWTGEAFF.

The chain uses TRBV6-1 and TRBJ1-5, with TRBD1 matching over 9 bases. The CDR3 is 15 residues long. V shed 3 bases and J 4 bases; nucleotides not matched to a gene: 4. The V gene's germline CDR1 is MNHNS and CDR2 SASEGT. Here the CDR3 DNA reads TGTGCCAGCAGTGATTGGACAGGGGTTAATCAGCCCCAGCATTTT. Translating gives CASSDWTGVNQPQHF.

The V call is TRBV15, the J call TRBJ2-6; D remains ambiguous. Germline V lookup: CDR1 LNHNV, CDR2 YYDKDF (reference sequence). Deletions cut 0 bases from V and 1 base from J, with 4 bases between. The CDR3 length is 15 residues. CDR3 residues: CATSRDRSGANVLTF. The CDR3 DNA sequence: TGTGCCACCAGCAGAGACAGATCTGGGGCCAACGTCCTGACTTTC.

This chain links TRBV7-8 with TRBJ1-4; D is ambiguous. Germline V gene data show CDR1 as SGHVS and CDR2 as FQNEAQ. The CDR3 runs 13 residues. The V and J ends lost 5 bases and 8 bases respectively, with 12 bases between them. The CDR3 sequence: CASSPGGGEKLFF. For the CDR3, the DNA is TGTGCCAGCAGCCCGGGAGGTGGGGAAAAACTGTTTTTT. The variable domain in full, completed from reference TRBV7-8 and TRBJ1-4, reads GAGVSQSPRYKVAKRGQDVALRCDPISGHVSLFWYQQALGQGPEFLTYFQNEAQLDKSGLPSDRFFAERPEGSVSTLKIQRTQQEDSAVYLCASSPGGGEKLFFGSGTQLSVL.

The chain joins TRBV5-1 to TRBJ2-1; a weak D match, TRBD2 (6 bases). V lost 4 bases and J 5 bases, leaving 16 bases between the germline ends. Germline-derived CDR1 and CDR2 are SGHRS and YFSETQ. The CDR3 loop spans 15 amino acids. The CDR3 nucleotides read TGCGCCAGCAGCGCGGAAGGTAGCGGCCACAATGAGCAGTTCTTC. Amino acids: CASSAEGSGHNEQFF.

CDR3 sequence: CASSLRDNANYGYTF. The CDR3, as DNA: TGTGCCAGCAGCTTGAGGGACAACGCTAACTATGGCTACACCTTC. The chain employs TRBV7-9 and TRBJ1-2; maybe TRBD1 (6 bases). With 3 bases removed from V and 0 bases from J, the gap between germline ends came to 11 bases. Germline V lookup: CDR1 SEHNR, CDR2 FQNEAQ (reference sequence). The CDR3 runs 15 residues.

J is TRBJ2-2 and V is TRBV12-2; TRBD2, the D gene given by the table, was not confirmed from the DNA. TRBV12-2 is designated a pseudogene. The CDR3 has 20 residues. This chain's CDR3 is CASRLGFRSGGRVVGGELFF. In DNA, the CDR3 is TGTGCAAGTCGCTTAGGCTTCAGATCGGGCGGGAGGGTGGTTGGCGGGGAGCTGTTTTTT.

The V gene is TRBV7-2, the J gene TRBJ2-5; 8 positions match TRBD2. V dropped 2 bases and J dropped 4; count of bases not matched to a gene: 6. The germline gives CDR1 SGHTA, CDR2 FQGNSA. The CDR3 sequence is 15 residues long. CDR3 coding DNA: TGTGCCAGCAGCTTAACCCGGACTAGCCCAGAGACCCAGTACTTC. As protein: CASSLTRTSPETQYF.

Here the CDR3 reads CASSPIINNRGRLETQYF. The CDR3 DNA is TGTGCCAGCAGTCCGATAATAAATAACAGGGGTAGGTTAGAGACCCAGTACTTC. This chain connects TRBV28 to TRBJ2-5, with 7 nucleotides matching TRBD1. Germline CDR1 reads MDHEN; CDR2 reads SYDVKM. The CDR3 length is 18 residues. V lost 5 bases to trimming and J lost 4 bases; unmatched junction nucleotides: 19.

This rearrangement joins TRBV27 to TRBJ2-2; TRBD1 matches at 9 bases. The J segment lost 5 bases and the V segment lost 5 bases, leaving 6 bases of the junction unmatched. The CDR3 is made up of 15 amino acids. Germline V gives CDR1 MNHEY, CDR2 SMNVEV (reference sequence). CDR3 protein: CASSPQGARTGELFF. The CDR3 coding sequence is TGTGCCAGCAGTCCACAGGGGGCGCGTACCGGGGAGCTGTTTTTT.

The chain is built from TRBV6-1 and TRBJ2-7, with D possibly TRBD1 on 6 matching bases. The CDR3 loop spans 15 amino acids. CDR1 is MNHNS, CDR2 SASEGT, per germline. V lost 5 bases to trimming and J lost 3 bases, with 17 bases between them. CDR3 in DNA: TGTGCCAGCAGTAGACAGGCGTCATCCGACTACGAGCAGTACTTC. It encodes CASSRQASSDYEQYF.

The genes are TRBV2 and TRBJ1-5, with 9 bases identical to TRBD1. V dropped 8 bases and J dropped 4; count of bases not matched to a gene: 6. Germline-derived CDR1 and CDR2 are SNHLY and FYNNEI. This CDR3 is built from 14 residues. CDR3 DNA sequence: TGTGCCAGCTGGGACAGGGCCAAGAATCAGCCCCAGCATTTT. Translated, it gives CASWDRAKNQPQHF.

This chain's CDR3 is CASSPQGYEQYF. The CDR3 DNA sequence: TGTGCCAGCAGCCCCCAGGGATACGAGCAGTACTTC. V usage is TRBV5-6 and J usage is TRBJ2-7; the D gene is possibly TRBD1 (5 bases). The CDR3 runs 12 residues. CDR1 is SGHDT, CDR2 YYEEEE, per germline. Deletions cut 4 bases from V and 4 bases from J, with 9 bases between.

This chain connects TRBV7-3 to TRBJ2-3, with 12 bases aligning to TRBD2. This CDR3 region has 16 residues. The V gene's germline CDR1 is SGHTA and CDR2 FQGTGA. Germline trimming cut 5 bases from V and 5 bases from J; bases unmatched to any gene: 8. DNA for the CDR3: TGTGCCAGCAGCCTAAAGACTAGCGGGGGTGGAGATACGCAGTATTTT. This sequence encodes CASSLKTSGGGDTQYF. The full variable domain, in which reference TRBV7-3 and TRBJ2-3 provide the parts outside the CDR3, is GAGVSQTPSNKVTEKGKYVELRCDPISGHTALYWYRQSLGQGPEFLIYFQGTGAADDSGLPNDRFFAVRPEGSVSTLKIQRTERGDSAVYLCASSLKTSGGGDTQYFGPGTRLTVL.

The chain links TRBV5-1 to TRBJ1-5, with D possibly TRBD1 on 6 matching bases. CDR1 and CDR2 (germline): SGHRS, YFSETQ. The CDR3 loop spans 15 amino acids. Trimming shortened V by 1 base and J by 4 bases, and 12 bases separated the two germline ends. CDR3 in amino acids: CASSLKGGPNQPQHF. The CDR3 nucleotides read TGCGCCAGCAGCTTGAAGGGGGGGCCGAATCAGCCCCAGCATTTT.

V and J are TRBV5-1 and TRBJ1-3, with D possibly being TRBD1 (6 bases). The CDR3 runs 14 residues. Germline V CDR1 and CDR2: SGHRS, YFSETQ. V was pared by 7 bases and J by 4 bases, with 15 bases between. The DNA for the CDR3 is TGCGCCAGCCGACAGGCAATCGTGGGAAACACCATATATTTT. Residues: CASRQAIVGNTIYF.

The rearrangement links TRBV4-3 to TRBJ2-1; TRBD2 aligns across 10 bases. CDR3 length equals 16 residues. Germline CDR1 reads LGHNA; CDR2 reads YSLEER. Trimming at V came to 0 bases and at J to 4 bases, leaving 3 bases not matched to a gene. Here the CDR3 DNA reads TGCGCCAGCAGCCAAGAGCCTAGCGGGGGTTACAATGAGCAGTTCTTC. As protein: CASSQEPSGGYNEQFF.

V gene TRBV9 combines with J gene TRBJ2-2; 7 bases fit TRBD2. Per germline, CDR1 SGDLS and CDR2 YYNGEE. J was trimmed by 1 base and V by 0 bases; bases with no gene match: 3. The CDR3 runs to 16 residues. CDR3 nucleotide sequence: TGTGCCAGCAGCGTAGCGTCTAGCGGGAACACCGGGGAGCTGTTTTTT. It specifies CASSVASSGNTGELFF.

V usage is TRBV7-2 and J usage is TRBJ2-1, with 12 bases lining up with TRBD2. The CDR3 has 15 amino acids. J lost 4 bases, V lost 5 bases, and 3 bases had no gene match. Per germline, CDR1 SGHTA and CDR2 FQGNSA. Written as DNA, the CDR3 is TGTGCCAGCAGCCTTACTAGCGGGGGGTACAATGAGCAGTTCTTC. Translated, it gives CASSLTSGGYNEQFF.

The chain couples TRBV6-5 to TRBJ2-7, with D maybe TRBD1 (6 bases). CDR3 size: 15 residues. Trimming shortened V by 2 bases and J by 2 bases, and 13 bases separated the two germline ends. CDR1 is MNHEY, CDR2 SVGAGI, per germline. The CDR3 loop is CASSYTGINAYEQYF. The DNA for the CDR3 is TGTGCCAGCAGTTACACAGGGATCAACGCCTACGAGCAGTACTTC.

The V call is TRBV30, the J call TRBJ1-2; 7 bases fit TRBD1. Looked up from germline, CDR1 is GTSNPN and CDR2 is SVGIG (reference sequence). Losses at the gene ends were 4 bases for V and 8 bases for J; bases not matched to a gene: 7. This CDR3 region has 12 residues. The CDR3 reads CAWTPGGNGYTF. The CDR3 coding sequence is TGTGCCTGGACTCCAGGGGGAAACGGCTACACCTTC.

V usage is TRBV10-2 and J usage is TRBJ1-2, with a tentative D call TRBD1 (5 bases). Trimming cost V 3 bases and J 3 bases, with 14 bases left between them. Looked up from germline, CDR1 is WSHSY and CDR2 is SAAADI. The CDR3 is 15 amino acids. For the CDR3, the DNA is TGCGCCAGCAGTGACTTGGTGCAGGGTGACTATGGCTACACCTTC. Its protein product is CASSDLVQGDYGYTF.

The chain uses TRBV9 and TRBJ1-4; no firm D call. Trimming stripped 0 bases from V and 7 bases from J, with 7 bases between. The germline gives CDR1 SGDLS, CDR2 YYNGEE. The CDR3 length is 13 residues. CDR3 amino acids: CASSVGTVEKLFF. The CDR3 DNA reads TGTGCCAGCAGCGTAGGCACAGTTGAAAAACTGTTTTTT. Drawing the rest from reference TRBV9 and TRBJ1-4, the complete variable domain is DSGVTQTPKHLITATGQRVTLRCSPRSGDLSVYWYQQSLDQGLQFLIQYYNGEERAKGNILERFSAQQFPDLHSELNLSSLELGDSALYFCASSVGTVEKLFFGSGTQLSVL.

The chain links TRBV6-1 to TRBJ2-7; 8 bases map to TRBD1. This CDR3 is built from 13 residues. Germline lookup yields CDR1 MNHNS and CDR2 SASEGT. The J segment lost 2 bases and the V segment lost 6 bases, leaving 3 bases of the junction unmatched. CDR3 protein: CASRDRATYEQYF. The CDR3 coding sequence is TGTGCCAGCAGGGACAGGGCAACCTACGAGCAGTACTTC.

The rearrangement joins TRBV29-1 to TRBJ1-1, with D maybe TRBD1 (5 bases). In germline, CDR1 is SQVTM, CDR2 ANQGSEA. With 7 bases removed from V and 4 bases from J, the gap between germline ends came to 13 bases. The CDR3 covers 12 residues. The CDR3 region is CSGGSGFTEAFF. The CDR3 DNA reads TGCAGCGGTGGGTCAGGGTTCACTGAAGCTTTCTTT.

The chain joins TRBV5-1 to TRBJ1-2; 10 positions agree with TRBD1. This CDR3 has 16 residues. Germline loops: CDR1 SGHRS, CDR2 YFSETQ. J was trimmed by 2 bases and V by 0 bases; bases with no gene match: 4. CDR3 residues: CASSLGDRGNNYGYTF. CDR3 DNA sequence: TGCGCCAGCAGCTTGGGGGACAGGGGAAACAACTATGGCTACACCTTC.

The rearrangement links TRBV5-1 to TRBJ2-5; weak D call: TRBD1 (5 bases). In germline, CDR1 is SGHRS, CDR2 YFSETQ. The CDR3 spans 13 residues. Trimming removed 0 bases from V and 11 bases from J, with 14 bases in between. This CDR3 reads CASSLEGDRQQYF. The CDR3 DNA reads as TGCGCCAGCAGCTTGGAAGGTGACAGACAGCAGTACTTC.

The chain joins TRBV19 to TRBJ1-6, with 10 bases matching TRBD1. V shed 1 base, J shed 10 bases, and the junction held 4 bases outside the gene matches. The germline gives CDR1 LNHDA, CDR2 SQIVND (reference sequence). CDR3 length equals 15 residues. The DNA for the CDR3 is TGTGCCAGTAGTATAGGTGGACAGGGGGGGTCACCCCTCCACTTT. Amino acids: CASSIGGQGGSPLHF. Full variable domain (missing parts from reference TRBV19 and TRBJ1-6): DGGITQSPKYLFRKEGQNVTLSCEQNLNHDAMYWYRQDPGQGLRLIYYSQIVNDFQKGDIAEGYSVSREKKESFPLTVTSAQKNPTAFYLCASSIGGQGGSPLHFGNGTRLTVT.

The chain uses TRBV5-4 and TRBJ2-2, with D possibly being TRBD2 (6 bases). The CDR3 covers 16 residues. Germline V gives CDR1 SGHNT, CDR2 YYREEE (reference sequence). The V end was cut by 4 bases, the J end by 4 bases, with 17 bases between. The chain's CDR3 is CASSRPGTRGTGELFF. The DNA of the CDR3 is TGTGCCAGCAGCAGACCCGGGACTCGGGGCACCGGGGAGCTGTTTTTT.